This T cell receptor (beta chain) was captured by sequencing in a study of blood T cell repertoires in COVID-19. V lost 3 bases, J lost 6 bases, and 7 bases stayed unmatched. Germline values: CDR1 GTSNPN, CDR2 SVGIG (reference sequence). The CDR3 is 15 amino acids. This clone was seen just once. As originally analysed: Reference gene primers were amplified, and this amplification served to estimate nucleated cell counts. TCRdb keeps only in-frame clones here, not all; method: immunoSEQ multiplex PCR. The DNA gave D and trimming, while V, J and clone size come from that table. The sample holds tens of thousands of clones, 86% seen once.

This receptor was taken from a man in his sixties or seventies with acute or convalescent COVID-19. The rearrangement joins TRBV30 to TRBJ2-2; TRBD1 matches at 10 bases. The specimen was peripheral blood. The CDR3 DNA reads TGTGCCTGGAGAGGGGGGACAGGGGTGGCCGGGGAGCTGTTTTTT. Protein product: CAWRGGTGVAGELFF.